These T cell receptor beta chains were read from a single sample in a study of blood T cell repertoires in COVID-19. Data came from immunoSEQ multiplex PCR; TCRdb stores just in-frame clones and leaves some out. The data show about 180,000 clones, approximately 78% seen once. The sequenced material came from peripheral blood. These receptors were taken from a woman older than 75 with COVID-19, enrolled during active disease. CDR3s include the opening cysteine and the closing phenylalanine or tryptophan. The D gene is left open where the match is weak. The size of a clone is reported for some rows only, either as once, few or many, or as a class for expanded clones.

D | J | V | size | DNA | CDR3
NA | TRBJ2-1 | TRBV18 | NA | TGTGCCAGCTCACTAACTCAGGGGTTTTACAATGAGCAGTTCTTC | CASSLTQGFYNEQFF
NA | TRBJ1-5 | TRBV2 | NA | TGTGCCAGCAGTGCAACTAATCAGCCCCAGCATTTT | CASSATNQPQHF
NA | TRBJ2-3 | TRBV6-5 | NA | TGTGCCAGCACCCGGGAAGGGACAGATACGCAGTATTTT | CASTREGTDTQYF
TRBD2 | TRBJ2-1 | TRBV6-1 | NA | TGTGCCAGCAGTGAAGAGGGTAGCGGGTATTACAATGAGCAGTTCTTC | CASSEEGSGYYNEQFF
NA | TRBJ1-6 | TRBV6-5 | NA | TGTGCCAGCAAGCCGGTGCCCTCCTATAATTCACCCCTCCACTTT | CASKPVPSYNSPLHF
TRBD2 | TRBJ2-7 | TRBV11-2 | NA | TGTGCCAGCAGGCCTTGGGAGGGAATCTCCTACGAGCAGTACTTC | CASRPWEGISYEQYF
NA | TRBJ1-2 | TRBV7-9 | NA | TGTGCCAGCAGCTTAGCCATGGACAGATACTATGGCTACACCTTC | CASSLAMDRYYGYTF
NA | TRBJ2-5 | TRBV7-2 | NA | TGTGCCAGCAGCTTAGACCCCCACCGCGGCGAGACCCAGTACTTC | CASSLDPHRGETQYF
NA | TRBJ1-4 | TRBV29-1 | NA | TGCAGCGTTGTGGGCCCGGCGAATGAAAAACTGTTTTTT | CSVVGPANEKLFF
TRBD2 | TRBJ2-1 | TRBV9 | NA | TGTGCCAGCAGCGTAGACGGCGGGAGGTTCAATGAGCAGTTCTTC | CASSVDGGRFNEQFF
TRBD1 | TRBJ1-1 | TRBV19 | few | TGTGCCAGTAGTATGCCCTACAGGGGGGGGAACACTGAAGCTTTCTTT | CASSMPYRGGNTEAFF
NA | TRBJ1-1 | TRBV18 | NA | TGTGCCAGCTCACCCTCCACATTGAACACTGAAGCTTTCTTT | CASSPSTLNTEAFF
NA | TRBJ2-1 | TRBV7-6 | once | TGTGCCAGCAGCTTAGGCCAGTACAATGAGCAGTTCTTC | CASSLGQYNEQFF
NA | TRBJ2-5 | TRBV5-5 | NA | TGTGCCAGCAGCTTACACCCCGTCGAGACCCAGTACTTC | CASSLHPVETQYF
TRBD2 | TRBJ2-7 | TRBV27 | NA | TGTGCCAGCAGTTTCGGCGGGAGGGACTACGAGCAGTACTTC | CASSFGGRDYEQYF
TRBD1 | TRBJ2-6 | TRBV18 | NA | TGTGCCAGCTCACCCTTACTAGGGACAGGGCCGACTGGGGCCAACGTCCTGACTTTC | CASSPLLGTGPTGANVLTF
TRBD2 | TRBJ2-2 | TRBV5-4 | NA | TGTGCCAGCAGCCCCAAAAGCGGGGACTACACCGGGGAGCTGTTTTTT | CASSPKSGDYTGELFF
NA | TRBJ2-2 | TRBV19 | NA | TGTGCCAGTAGTATAAGGACAGAGAACACCGGGGAGCTGTTTTTT | CASSIRTENTGELFF
TRBD1 | TRBJ1-2 | TRBV6-6 | NA | TGTGCCAGCAGCGAACGGACAGGGGGCCGGGATGGCTACACCTTC | CASSERTGGRDGYTF
TRBD2 | TRBJ2-1 | TRBV7-2 | NA | TGTGCCAGCAGCTTCGGAGCGGGAGAAAGGAGTGCTGAGCAGTTCTTC | CASSFGAGERSAEQFF
NA | TRBJ2-1 | TRBV5-6 | NA | TGTGCCAGCAGCTTAGCGTCCTACAATGAGCAGTTCTTC | CASSLASYNEQFF
NA | TRBJ1-1 | TRBV9 | many | TGTGCCAGCAGCGCCACCGGGACACCCCGGGTGGGCACTGAAGCTTTCTTT | CASSATGTPRVGTEAFF
TRBD1 | TRBJ1-3 | TRBV6-5 | NA | TGTGCCAGCACCAGGGGGGCAATCGGAAACACCATATATTTT | CASTRGAIGNTIYF
TRBD2 | TRBJ2-1 | TRBV3-1/TRBV3-2 | NA | TGTGCCAGCAGCCCCCTAGGACTAGCGGGGGGGCGTGCCTCCTACAATGAGCAGTTCTTC | CASSPLGLAGGRASYNEQFF
NA | TRBJ2-5 | TRBV10-2 | NA | TGCGCCAGCAGAAATTTACAGGCGACGGAGGAGACCCAGTACTTC | CASRNLQATEETQYF
TRBD1 | TRBJ1-1 | TRBV10-3 | NA | TGTGCCATCAGAGGGACAGCAAGGAACACTGAAGCTTTCTTT | CAIRGTARNTEAFF
TRBD2 | TRBJ2-3 | TRBV5-1 | NA | TGCGCCAGCAGCTTAGCCCCCGCGATCACTAGCGGGGGGGCCGTAGATACGCAGTATTTT | CASSLAPAITSGGAVDTQYF
NA | TRBJ2-7 | TRBV7-9 | few | TGTGCCAGCAGTGGGGGCGCCCTATACGAGCAGTACTTC | CASSGGALYEQYF
NA | TRBJ2-1 | TRBV15 | NA | TGTGCCACCAGCAGCCGCCTAGACACAGGGGAGCAGTTCTTC | CATSSRLDTGEQFF
NA | TRBJ2-1 | TRBV12-3/TRBV12-4 | NA | TGTGCCAGCAGTTTTCGTGTGAATGAGCAGTTCTTC | CASSFRVNEQFF
TRBD1 | TRBJ2-2 | TRBV6-2/TRBV6-3 | NA | TGTGCCAGCAGTTACCCTAAGGGACAGGCGAACACCGGGGAGCTGTTTTTT | CASSYPKGQANTGELFF
TRBD2 | TRBJ2-3 | TRBV11-2 | NA | TGTGCCAGCAGCTTATCCGCGGGAGTGACAGATACGCAGTATTTT | CASSLSAGVTDTQYF
TRBD1 | TRBJ2-1 | TRBV5-1 | once | TGCGCCAGCAGCTTGGCCAGTTATCAGGGGGCTAGGAATGAGCAGTTCTTC | CASSLASYQGARNEQFF
NA | TRBJ2-3 | TRBV7-2 | NA | TGTGCCAGCAGCCTGCATCGCGGAGGGGATACGCAGTATTTT | CASSLHRGGDTQYF
TRBD1 | TRBJ2-1 | TRBV2 | NA | TGTGCCAGCCTCTGGGGCAGGGTGGCAGGGGGCGAGCAGTTCTTC | CASLWGRVAGGEQFF
NA | TRBJ1-6 | TRBV27 | NA | TGTGCCAGCAGTTTCAGGTCAGGGGTAAGGACACCCCTCCACTTT | CASSFRSGVRTPLHF
TRBD2 | TRBJ2-1 | TRBV5-6 | NA | TGTGCCAGCAGCTTGATGACTAGCGGGGGGGCCGTGAATGAGCAGTTCTTC | CASSLMTSGGAVNEQFF
TRBD2 | TRBJ2-1 | TRBV5-1 | NA | TGCGCCAGCCTAGAGCGGGGGGGGCCCCACAATGAGCAGTTCTTC | CASLERGGPHNEQFF
TRBD2 | TRBJ2-7 | TRBV19 | NA | TGTGCCAGTAGCCCGGCCCGGGGGGGGATTGCGTACGAGCAGTACTTC | CASSPARGGIAYEQYF
TRBD1 | TRBJ1-1 | TRBV19 | NA | TGTGCCAGTACCCGAGGGGGCTGGGGTACTGAAGCTTTCTTT | CASTRGGWGTEAFF
TRBD1 | TRBJ1-2 | TRBV25-1 | NA | TGTGCCAGCAGTGACCCAGGGACAGGGGAGGTCTATGGCTACACCTTC | CASSDPGTGEVYGYTF
NA | TRBJ2-6 | TRBV5-1 | NA | TGCGCCAGCGCTGGGGGGTTCGCTGGGGCCAACGTCCTGACTTTC | CASAGGFAGANVLTF
TRBD2 | TRBJ2-2 | TRBV5-5 | once | TGTGCCAGCAGCTTGTACCCAGGGAGGGATACCGGGGAGCTGTTTTTT | CASSLYPGRDTGELFF
NA | TRBJ1-2 | TRBV5-6 | NA | TGTGCCAGCAGCCGAAGGACCAGGGCTGGCTATGGCTACACCTTC | CASSRRTRAGYGYTF
NA | TRBJ2-5 | TRBV7-2 | NA | TGTGCCAGCAGCACCATCCTAGCCGAAGAGACCCAGTACTTC | CASSTILAEETQYF
TRBD1 | TRBJ1-6 | TRBV6-2/TRBV6-3 | NA | TGTGCCAGCAGTCCCGGGACAGAGAATTCACCCCTCCACTTT | CASSPGTENSPLHF
NA | TRBJ2-3 | TRBV11-3 | NA | TGTGCCAGCAGCTTGGGCTACACAGATACGCAGTATTTT | CASSLGYTDTQYF
NA | TRBJ2-7 | TRBV13 | NA | TGTGCCAGCAGCTTAGGTGGCTCCCCCTACGAGCAGTACTTC | CASSLGGSPYEQYF
NA | TRBJ1-1 | TRBV5-4 | once | TGTGCCAGCAGCTTTACAGGGTTAAGGACTGAAGCTTTCTTT | CASSFTGLRTEAFF
NA | TRBJ1-2 | TRBV5-6 | NA | TGTGCCAGCAGCGAACAGGAGCATGGCTACACCTTC | CASSEQEHGYTF